The rows below give T cell receptor beta chains drawn from one sample of a study of blood T cell repertoires in COVID-19. Measured with immunoSEQ multiplex PCR; TCRdb has only the in-frame clones, and not every one. The sample has around 120,000 clones, approximately 87% seen once. The sample was peripheral blood. These receptor sequences come from a man aged 45 to 65 with acute or convalescent COVID-19. CDR3s include the opening cysteine and the closing phenylalanine or tryptophan. Each record gives: J gene, V gene, D gene, clone size, CDR3 protein, CDR3 DNA. A D gene is named only where the DNA matches it firmly. Clone size, where shown, is once, few, many, or a class for clones that have expanded.

>TRBJ1-6|TRBV9|.|.
CASSVDPGGGSPLHF
TGTGCCAGCAGCGTAGACCCTGGGGGGGGATCACCCCTCCACTTT
>TRBJ2-1|TRBV4-1|.|.
CASSQGGDSYNEQFF
TGCGCCAGCAGCCAAGGGGGCGACTCCTACAATGAGCAGTTCTTC
>TRBJ2-5|TRBV19|TRBD2|.
CASGLAGVETQYF
TGTGCCAGTGGACTAGCGGGAGTCGAGACCCAGTACTTC
>TRBJ2-1|TRBV11-2|.|.
CASSSQGYEQFF
TGTGCCAGCAGCTCCCAGGGGTATGAGCAGTTCTTC
>TRBJ2-1|TRBV25-1|TRBD2|.
CASSVRGLAGATYNEQFF
TGTGCCAGCAGTGTTCGGGGGCTAGCGGGAGCAACCTACAATGAGCAGTTCTTC
>TRBJ1-2|TRBV30|TRBD1|.
CAWRQGNLYGYTF
TGTGCCTGGAGACAGGGGAATCTCTATGGCTACACCTTC
>TRBJ2-3|TRBV14|TRBD2|.
CASSRRAGTSPTLRTDTQYF
TGTGCCAGCAGCCGGAGAGCCGGGACTAGCCCCACCCTTCGGACAGATACGCAGTATTTT
>TRBJ2-7|TRBV6-2/TRBV6-3|.|once
CASSYPDSYEQYF
TGTGCCAGCAGTTACCCGGACAGCTACGAGCAGTACTTC
>TRBJ2-5|TRBV6-5|TRBD2|.
CASSYGASGTETQYF
TGTGCCAGCAGTTACGGGGCTAGCGGGACTGAGACCCAGTACTTC
>TRBJ1-5|TRBV29-1|.|few
CSVGSYQPQHF
TGCAGCGTGGGGAGCTATCAGCCCCAGCATTTT
>TRBJ2-1|TRBV12-3/TRBV12-4|.|.
CASSYRELEQFF
TGTGCCAGCAGTTACCGGGAGCTTGAGCAGTTCTTC
>TRBJ2-7|TRBV19|TRBD2|once
CASSTFSGSGYEQYF
TGTGCCAGTAGCACTTTTAGCGGGAGCGGCTACGAGCAGTACTTC
>TRBJ2-7|TRBV7-9|TRBD1|once
CASSLGTGWLGEQYF
TGTGCCAGCAGCTTAGGGACAGGTTGGCTCGGCGAGCAGTACTTC
>TRBJ1-1|TRBV27|.|.
CASKIFRGINTEAFF
TGTGCCAGCAAAATATTCAGGGGTATTAACACTGAAGCTTTCTTT
>TRBJ2-6|TRBV10-3|TRBD1|.
CANTPGQGSGANVLTF
TGTGCCAACACCCCGGGACAGGGGTCTGGGGCCAACGTCCTGACTTTC
>TRBJ1-1|TRBV3-1/TRBV3-2|.|.
CASSFRGPGTEAFF
TGTGCCAGCAGCTTCCGAGGGCCGGGCACTGAAGCTTTCTTT
>TRBJ2-7|TRBV7-9|.|.
CASSPSSAHEQYF
TGTGCCAGCAGCCCGTCCAGTGCCCACGAGCAGTACTTC
>TRBJ2-2|TRBV6-5|.|.
CASSSRSTGELFF
TGTGCCAGCAGTTCGAGGAGCACCGGGGAGCTGTTTTTT
>TRBJ1-1|TRBV11-3|TRBD1|.
CASSLVGGQGAEAFF
TGTGCCAGCAGCTTAGTAGGAGGACAGGGGGCTGAAGCTTTCTTT
>TRBJ2-7|TRBV6-5|TRBD2|few
CAGKQNSGASYEQYF
TGTGCCGGCAAACAAAATAGCGGGGCCTCCTACGAGCAGTACTTC
>TRBJ2-7|TRBV4-1|.|.
CASSQDLSPYEQYF
TGCGCCAGCAGCCAAGATCTCAGTCCCTACGAGCAGTACTTC
>TRBJ2-7|TRBV10-2|.|.
CASSSLYEQYF
TGCGCCAGCAGCTCCCTCTACGAGCAGTACTTC
>TRBJ2-7|TRBV2|.|.
CASSEGVALIYEQYF
TGTGCCAGCAGTGAAGGGGTAGCGCTGATCTACGAGCAGTACTTC
>TRBJ2-1|TRBV7-2|TRBD2|.
CASSLSGTSGSPSYNEQFF
TGTGCCAGCAGCTTATCCGGGACTAGCGGGAGCCCCTCCTACAATGAGCAGTTCTTC
>TRBJ2-2|TRBV6-1|TRBD2|.
CASSVAGGIVGELFF
TGTGCCAGCAGTGTAGCGGGAGGTATCGTGGGGGAGCTGTTTTTT
>TRBJ2-1|TRBV27|TRBD2|.
CASSFLREPGDEQFF
TGTGCCAGCAGTTTTCTGCGGGAGCCCGGCGATGAGCAGTTCTTC
>TRBJ2-1|TRBV6-1|TRBD2|.
CASSEGLADLLSSYNEQFF
TGTGCCAGCAGTGAGGGACTAGCGGACCTTTTAAGCTCCTACAATGAGCAGTTCTTC
>TRBJ2-2|TRBV12-5|TRBD2|.
CASGLVLRTSGIGAYTGELFF
TGTGCTAGTGGTTTGGTCCTCCGGACTAGCGGGATAGGGGCGTACACCGGGGAGCTGTTTTTT
>TRBJ2-7|TRBV19|TRBD1|once
CASSVPGTGGSEQYF
TGTGCCAGTAGTGTTCCCGGGACAGGGGGCTCCGAGCAGTACTTC
>TRBJ2-5|TRBV30|.|.
CAWQQETQYF
TGTGCCTGGCAGCAAGAGACCCAGTACTTC
>TRBJ2-1|TRBV7-9|.|.
CASSGGTERYNEQFF
TGTGCCAGCAGCGGGGGGACAGAGCGCTACAATGAGCAGTTCTTC